Listed below are T cell receptor beta chains from one sample, sequenced in a study of T cell repertoires in cytomegalovirus infection. One entry per CDR3 protein results from TCRdb running MiXCR on the reads. This sample has 300,000 or so distinct CDR3 sequences, with 25% found just once. Material: PBMCs. The receptors come from a human donor in good health (CMV status not recorded). Some clones in this sample may be carry-over from other donors' samples. The CDR3 runs from the conserved cysteine through the conserved F or W. D genes are given only for firm matches. The size entry is marked missing in some rows and otherwise reads once, few, many or a size class.

d_gene: NA
v_gene: TRBV6-2/TRBV6-3
j_gene: TRBJ1-5
abundance: NA
CDR3aa: CASTDSLNQPQHF
CDR3nt: TGTGCCAGCACCGACAGTCTCAATCAGCCCCAGCATTTT

d_gene: NA
v_gene: TRBV30
j_gene: TRBJ1-5
abundance: once
CDR3aa: CAWSEGVEQPQHF
CDR3nt: TGTGCCTGGAGTGAGGGGGTGGAACAGCCCCAGCATTTT

d_gene: NA
v_gene: TRBV12-3/TRBV12-4
j_gene: TRBJ2-7
abundance: NA
CDR3aa: CASSLIQQSYEQYF
CDR3nt: TGTGCCAGCAGTTTAATCCAACAGTCCTACGAGCAGTACTTC

d_gene: NA
v_gene: TRBV28
j_gene: TRBJ2-7
abundance: once
CDR3aa: CASSLSGVNYEQYF
CDR3nt: TGTGCCAGCAGTTTATCGGGGGTAAACTACGAGCAGTACTTC

d_gene: NA
v_gene: TRBV20-1
j_gene: TRBJ1-2
abundance: NA
CDR3aa: CSALGGATF
CDR3nt: TGCAGTGCCCTGGGGGGGGCCACCTTC

d_gene: NA
v_gene: TRBV6-2/TRBV6-3
j_gene: TRBJ2-7
abundance: once
CDR3aa: CASSYPGSAYF
CDR3nt: TGTGCCAGCAGTTACCCGGGATCAGCTTACTTC

d_gene: NA
v_gene: TRBV15
j_gene: TRBJ1-4
abundance: NA
CDR3aa: CATSRDRGFGEKLFF
CDR3nt: TGTGCCACCAGCAGAGATAGGGGGTTTGGTGAAAAACTGTTTTTT

d_gene: NA
v_gene: TRBV2
j_gene: TRBJ1-5
abundance: NA
CDR3aa: CASKRVFSIESSNQPQHF
CDR3nt: TGTGCCAGCAAAAGAGTCTTCTCGATAGAATCGAGCAATCAGCCCCAGCATTTT

d_gene: NA
v_gene: TRBV6-6
j_gene: TRBJ2-5
abundance: NA
CDR3aa: CASSYSGTEETQYF
CDR3nt: TGTGCCAGCAGTTACTCGGGTACCGAAGAGACCCAGTACTTC

d_gene: NA
v_gene: TRBV28
j_gene: TRBJ2-7
abundance: NA
CDR3aa: CASSRWIGSSYEQYF
CDR3nt: TGTGCCAGCAGCAGATGGATTGGCAGCTCCTACGAGCAGTACTTC

d_gene: TRBD1
v_gene: TRBV28
j_gene: TRBJ1-5
abundance: few
CDR3aa: CASRKQGVPNQPQHF
CDR3nt: TGTGCCAGCAGAAAACAGGGGGTGCCGAATCAGCCCCAGCATTTT

d_gene: NA
v_gene: TRBV7-2
j_gene: TRBJ2-3
abundance: NA
CDR3aa: CASSSPHSADTQYF
CDR3nt: TGTGCCAGCAGCTCACCCCACAGCGCAGATACGCAGTATTTT

d_gene: NA
v_gene: TRBV7-2
j_gene: TRBJ1-2
abundance: many
CDR3aa: CASSLEHYGYTF
CDR3nt: TGTGCCAGCAGCTTGGAGCACTATGGCTACACCTTC

d_gene: NA
v_gene: TRBV7-6
j_gene: TRBJ2-5
abundance: NA
CDR3aa: CASAWTVCWTQYF
CDR3nt: TGTGCCAGCGCCTGGACCGTCTGCTGGACCCAGTACTTC

d_gene: NA
v_gene: TRBV10-3
j_gene: TRBJ2-5
abundance: NA
CDR3aa: CAISEPPSRREETQYF
CDR3nt: TGTGCCATCAGTGAGCCCCCTTCTCGGCGGGAAGAGACCCAGTACTTC

d_gene: NA
v_gene: TRBV30
j_gene: TRBJ1-1
abundance: NA
CDR3aa: CALERQSNTEAFF
CDR3nt: TGTGCCTTGGAGAGGCAGTCGAACACTGAAGCTTTCTTT

d_gene: NA
v_gene: TRBV27
j_gene: TRBJ2-5
abundance: NA
CDR3aa: CASTRVQETQYF
CDR3nt: TGTGCCAGCACCCGCGTACAAGAGACCCAGTACTTC

d_gene: TRBD1
v_gene: TRBV27
j_gene: TRBJ1-5
abundance: many
CDR3aa: CASSGQAVEPQHF
CDR3nt: TGTGCCAGCAGTGGACAGGCGGTGGAGCCCCAGCATTTT

d_gene: TRBD1
v_gene: TRBV6-5
j_gene: TRBJ2-3
abundance: NA
CDR3aa: CASSDGTVRDTQYF
CDR3nt: TGTGCCAGCAGTGACGGGACAGTGCGAGATACGCAGTATTTT

d_gene: NA
v_gene: TRBV7-2
j_gene: TRBJ2-5
abundance: many
CDR3aa: CASSPSETQYF
CDR3nt: TGTGCCAGCAGCCCCTCGGAGACCCAGTACTTC

d_gene: NA
v_gene: TRBV4-1
j_gene: TRBJ1-5
abundance: NA
CDR3aa: CASSLIPGNQPQHF
CDR3nt: TGCGCCAGCAGCCTAATTCCGGGAAACCAGCCCCAGCATTTT

d_gene: TRBD2
v_gene: TRBV10-3
j_gene: TRBJ2-1
abundance: few
CDR3aa: CAISESTSGVYNEQFF
CDR3nt: TGTGCCATCAGTGAGTCGACTAGCGGGGTGTACAATGAGCAGTTCTTC

d_gene: NA
v_gene: TRBV7-9
j_gene: TRBJ2-5
abundance: NA
CDR3aa: CASSPSRGDGQETQYF
CDR3nt: TGTGCCAGCAGCCCCAGTAGGGGGGACGGGCAAGAGACCCAGTACTTC

d_gene: NA
v_gene: TRBV29-1
j_gene: TRBJ1-1
abundance: NA
CDR3aa: CSVARGSNTEAFF
CDR3nt: TGCAGCGTGGCCCGGGGGAGTAACACTGAAGCTTTCTTT

d_gene: NA
v_gene: TRBV7-2
j_gene: TRBJ1-1
abundance: many
CDR3aa: CASSFYPGPNTEAFF
CDR3nt: TGTGCCAGCAGCTTTTACCCGGGGCCGAACACTGAAGCTTTCTTT

d_gene: NA
v_gene: TRBV5-1
j_gene: TRBJ1-6
abundance: many
CDR3aa: CASSSGDDRGSPLHF
CDR3nt: TGCGCCAGCAGCTCCGGGGACGACCGAGGGTCACCCCTCCACTTT

d_gene: NA
v_gene: TRBV10-3
j_gene: TRBJ1-1
abundance: few
CDR3aa: CAISESTGFATTEAFF
CDR3nt: TGTGCCATCAGTGAGTCGACCGGTTTTGCTACCACTGAAGCTTTCTTT

d_gene: NA
v_gene: TRBV7-2
j_gene: TRBJ2-1
abundance: many
CDR3aa: CASSNRGLSGRQFF
CDR3nt: TGTGCCAGCAGCAACAGAGGGCTTAGCGGAAGGCAGTTCTTC

d_gene: TRBD2
v_gene: TRBV12-3/TRBV12-4
j_gene: TRBJ2-1
abundance: NA
CDR3aa: CASRGGTSSPEQFF
CDR3nt: TGTGCCAGCAGGGGGGGGACTAGCAGTCCTGAGCAGTTCTTC

d_gene: NA
v_gene: TRBV7-3
j_gene: TRBJ1-1
abundance: few
CDR3aa: CASSLTQAMNTEAFF
CDR3nt: TGTGCCAGCAGCTTAACGCAGGCGATGAACACTGAAGCTTTCTTT

d_gene: NA
v_gene: TRBV19
j_gene: TRBJ2-1
abundance: NA
CDR3aa: CASSRGDLDNEQFF
CDR3nt: TGTGCCAGTAGTCGCGGGGACCTTGACAATGAGCAGTTCTTC

d_gene: TRBD1
v_gene: TRBV28
j_gene: TRBJ2-2
abundance: many
CDR3aa: CASTGGRTGELFF
CDR3nt: TGTGCCAGCACAGGGGGTCGAACCGGGGAGCTGTTTTTT

d_gene: TRBD2
v_gene: TRBV7-2
j_gene: TRBJ2-7
abundance: many
CDR3aa: CASSPGLAASYEQYF
CDR3nt: TGTGCCAGCAGCCCGGGACTAGCGGCCTCCTACGAGCAGTACTTC

d_gene: NA
v_gene: TRBV6-1
j_gene: TRBJ1-5
abundance: many
CDR3aa: CASIGGGGNQPQHF
CDR3nt: TGTGCCAGCATAGGGGGGGGGGGCAATCAGCCCCAGCATTTT

d_gene: NA
v_gene: TRBV28
j_gene: TRBJ1-2
abundance: many
CDR3aa: CASSAESSAPLYGYTF
CDR3nt: TGTGCCAGCAGCGCCGAATCTTCGGCTCCCCTCTATGGCTACACCTTC

d_gene: TRBD1
v_gene: TRBV20-1
j_gene: TRBJ2-5
abundance: NA
CDR3aa: CSARGRAGQGETQYF
CDR3nt: TGCAGTGCTAGAGGCAGAGCCGGACAGGGGGAGACCCAGTACTTC

d_gene: NA
v_gene: TRBV11-2
j_gene: TRBJ2-7
abundance: few
CDR3aa: CASSDRQASSYEQYF
CDR3nt: TGTGCCAGCAGCGATAGACAGGCCAGCTCCTACGAGCAGTACTTC

d_gene: NA
v_gene: TRBV5-6
j_gene: TRBJ2-6
abundance: few
CDR3aa: CASSLVGPGANVLTF
CDR3nt: TGTGCCAGCAGCTTGGTTGGACCCGGGGCCAACGTCCTGACTTTC